The 23 T cell receptor beta chains below all came from one sample that was sequenced in a study of T cells after yellow fever vaccination. One entry per CDR3 protein, called by TCRdb with MiXCR from the 5' RACE reads. The table has hundreds of thousands of distinct CDR3 sequences, under 20% seen once. The sample here was PBMCs, taken before the yellow fever booster vaccination. These receptors all stem from a young man who received the YFV17D yellow fever vaccine.

This clonotype was recorded many times. Here the CDR3 DNA reads TGTGCCAGCAGTTTCACCCCCCAGGGTTCTGGGGCCAACGTCCTGACTTTC. Its protein product is CASSFTPQGSGANVLTF. V is TRBV6-5 and J is TRBJ2-6, with D tentatively TRBD1 (5 bases). The CDR3 is 17 residues long. CDR1 MNHEY and CDR2 SVGAGI come from the germline V gene. V shed 4 bases and J shed 1 base, with 14 bases lying between them.

The V call is TRBV7-9, the J call TRBJ2-7, with TRBD2 matching over 7 bases. V was clipped by 1 base and J by 3 bases; unmatched bases: 6. Germline values: CDR1 SEHNR, CDR2 FQNEAQ (reference sequence). The CDR3 has 15 residues. The CDR3 region is CASSLDAGVNYEQYF. The CDR3 nucleotides read TGTGCCAGCAGCTTAGATGCGGGGGTGAACTACGAGCAGTACTTC.

This clonotype was recorded a few times. The CDR3 loop reads CASSSRTGNSPLHF. The CDR3 DNA is TGTGCCAGCAGTTCCCGGACAGGGAATTCACCCCTCCACTTT. This rearrangement joins TRBV6-2 or TRBV6-3 to TRBJ1-6, with TRBD1 matching 8 bases. With V trimmed by 4 bases and J by 7 bases, 3 bases remained unmatched. The CDR3 spans 14 residues. Per the germline V gene, CDR1 is MNHEY and CDR2 is SVGEGT.

The V gene is TRBV7-2, the J gene TRBJ1-5; a weak D match, TRBD1 (5 bases). V shed 1 base and J shed 5 bases, with 12 bases lying between them. The CDR3 is 15 amino acids. The germline CDR1 and CDR2 sequences are SGHTA and FQGNSA. CDR3 in amino acids: CASSLEGRVDQPQHF. The CDR3 DNA reads TGTGCCAGCAGCTTAGAGGGGAGAGTGGATCAGCCCCAGCATTTT.

The chain carries TRBV6-5 and TRBJ2-1; D gene unclear. Per germline, CDR1 MNHEY and CDR2 SVGAGI. The V gene lost 0 bases and the J gene lost 2 bases, with 8 bases spanning the gap. This CDR3 has 15 residues. The CDR3 DNA sequence: TGTGCCAGCAGTTACTCGGAGCCAGCCTACAATGAGCAGTTCTTC. This sequence encodes CASSYSEPAYNEQFF.

A word on this clonotype: One end of the junction does not line up with germline, which may come from a read error. This chain connects TRBV29-1 to TRBJ2-3, with TRBD1 matching 7 bases. Germline CDR1 is SQVTM and CDR2 is ANQGSEA. The CDR3 has 14 amino acids. CDR3 sequence: CSVDRESRTDTQYF. The CDR3 coding sequence is TGCAGTGTTGACAGGGAGTCTCGCACAGATACGCAGTATTTT.

The J gene is TRBJ2-3, the V gene TRBV5-1; the match to TRBD2 covers 9 bases. The germline gives CDR1 SGHRS, CDR2 YFSETQ. J gave up 3 bases and V 7 bases, and 12 bases lay outside the gene matches. CDR3 length: 16 amino acids. DNA of the CDR3: TGCGCCAGCTCGTCTAGCGGGGCGTTCGAAACAGATACGCAGTATTTT. Its translation: CASSSSGAFETDTQYF.

The chain has TRBV12-3 or TRBV12-4 and TRBJ2-1, with no clear D. The CDR3 is 11 amino acids. Trimming stripped 6 bases from V and 8 bases from J, with 8 bases between. CDR3 in DNA: TGTGCCAGCAGCACCTATCATGAGCAGTTCTTC. Its protein product is CASSTYHEQFF.

This clonotype has more than one count but fewer than ten. The chain combines TRBV4-1 with TRBJ2-3, with D possibly called TRBD1 or TRBD2 (6 bases each). The CDR3 loop spans 16 amino acids. V shed 6 bases and J shed 6 bases, with 22 bases lying between them. The V gene's germline CDR1 is MGHRA and CDR2 YSYEKL. The CDR3 DNA sequence: TGCGCCAGCAGGAGGATCCTCGGGGGCCCCAGCGATACGCAGTATTTT. As protein: CASRRILGGPSDTQYF.

DNA for the CDR3: TGCGCCAGCAGCGGGTCAGCAGATACGCAGTATTTT. Translated: CASSGSADTQYF. V is TRBV5-1 and J is TRBJ2-3; D is uncertain. V shed 4 bases and J shed 4 bases, with 7 bases lying between them. This CDR3 is built from 12 residues. Germline CDR1 SGHRS, CDR2 YFSETQ.

The genes are TRBV6-2 or TRBV6-3 and TRBJ1-1; D unresolved. Deletions cut 0 bases from V and 5 bases from J, with 16 bases between. The CDR3 runs to 16 residues. Germline V gene data show CDR1 as MNHEY and CDR2 as SVGEGT. The CDR3 nucleotides read TGTGCCAGCAGTTACTCGATATTTGAGGGATTGACTGAAGCTTTCTTT. Amino acid sequence: CASSYSIFEGLTEAFF.

This clonotype has more than one count but fewer than ten. The chain couples TRBV12-3 or TRBV12-4 to TRBJ1-2; D is unresolved. Trimming took off 6 bases at V and 0 bases at J, with 14 bases between the two ends. The CDR3 is 15 residues long. The CDR3 DNA is TGTGCCAGCAGGGGCCCAGAAGACACTAACTATGGCTACACCTTC. It codes for CASRGPEDTNYGYTF.

This clonotype was counted once. The chain uses TRBV20-1 and TRBJ2-5; TRBD2 agrees at 11 bases. CDR1 and CDR2 (germline): DFQATT, SNEGSKA (reference sequence). The CDR3 totals 16 residues. Losses at the gene ends were 1 base for V and 7 bases for J; bases not matched to a gene: 11. The CDR3 here is CSARGLAGSISGTQYF. The CDR3 DNA reads TGCAGTGCTAGAGGACTAGCGGGGTCCATTAGCGGGACCCAGTACTTC.

The genes are TRBV7-9 and TRBJ2-1; tentative D call: TRBD2 (6 bases). V was clipped by 7 bases and J by 8 bases, with 21 bases between them. The CDR3 loop spans 15 amino acids. Germline V CDR1 and CDR2: SEHNR, FQNEAQ (reference sequence). The CDR3 DNA sequence: TGTGCCAGCATCAAGATGGGGGGAGAAAAGGATGAGCAGTTCTTC. It is translated as CASIKMGGEKDEQFF.

The rearrangement links TRBV5-1 to TRBJ1-1, with D possibly TRBD1 on 6 matching bases. Germline values: CDR1 SGHRS, CDR2 YFSETQ. The CDR3 is made up of 13 amino acids. Trimming took 5 bases from V and 4 from J, leaving 12 bases between them. The CDR3 region has the DNA TGCGCCAGCAGTCGAACAGGGTTCACTGAAGCTTTCTTT. It encodes CASSRTGFTEAFF.

J is TRBJ2-4 and V is TRBV6-1, with 7 bases that match TRBD2. Unmatched junction bases numbered 7, after V lost 1 base and J lost 7 bases. Germline assignment: CDR1 MNHNS and CDR2 SASEGT. The CDR3 loop spans 15 amino acids. DNA of the CDR3: TGTGCCAGCAGTGAAGAATGGGAGGGGTTGAACATTCAGTACTTC. Encoded protein: CASSEEWEGLNIQYF.

The chain combines TRBV12-3 or TRBV12-4 with TRBJ1-5; D gene uncertain. Trimming left V 5 bases short and J 8 bases short, with 16 bases between. The CDR3 has 14 amino acids. The CDR3 reads CASSLISGSEPQHF. The CDR3 coding sequence is TGTGCCAGCAGTCTCATTTCGGGGTCTGAGCCCCAGCATTTT.

This clonotype has a handful of counts. J is TRBJ2-3 and V is TRBV5-4; TRBD1 agrees at 9 bases. The junction had 5 bases not matched to a gene; V was cut back by 4 bases and J by 5 bases. CDR3 length: 14 residues. Germline lookup yields CDR1 SGHNT and CDR2 YYREEE (reference sequence). The CDR3 spells CASSRDRAVDTQYF. Written as DNA, the CDR3 is TGTGCCAGCAGCCGGGACAGGGCTGTAGATACGCAGTATTTT.

This clonotype was counted a few times. The chain employs TRBV27 and TRBJ2-3; tentatively, D is TRBD2 (5 bases). The V end lost 4 bases, the J end lost 3 bases, and 14 bases lay between the germline ends. The CDR3 spans 15 residues. The germline gives CDR1 MNHEY, CDR2 SMNVEV (reference sequence). The CDR3: CASSSTWRKTDTQYF. In DNA, the CDR3 is TGTGCCAGCAGTTCGACCTGGAGGAAAACAGATACGCAGTATTTT.

The gene calls are TRBV4-3 and TRBJ2-5; no clear D. CDR3 size: 16 residues. Trimming removed 0 bases at V and 4 bases at J, with 15 bases between. Germline CDR1 reads LGHNA; CDR2 reads YSLEER. The CDR3 nucleotides read TGCGCCAGCAGCCAAGATTTAGGGATCCCCCCAGAGACCCAGTACTTC. Translated: CASSQDLGIPPETQYF.

In this sample, this clonotype turned up a few times. V usage is TRBV29-1 and J usage is TRBJ1-4; D is ambiguous. The V gene lost 0 bases and the J gene lost 8 bases, with 16 bases spanning the gap. The CDR3 is made up of 15 amino acids. CDR1 and CDR2 (germline): SQVTM, ANQGSEA. The CDR3 region has the DNA TGCAGCGTTGAAGATCCAGAAAGTGTGGGGGAAAAACTGTTTTTT. It yields the protein CSVEDPESVGEKLFF.

This clonotype turned up a few times. This chain uses TRBV9 with TRBJ1-2; TRBD1 agrees at 9 bases. Germline V gives CDR1 SGDLS, CDR2 YYNGEE. V shed 2 bases, J shed 2 bases, and the junction held 4 bases outside the gene matches. This CDR3 spans 15 amino acids. CDR3 sequence: CASSVTGTGNYGYTF. The CDR3 nucleotides are TGTGCCAGCAGCGTGACCGGGACAGGGAACTATGGCTACACCTTC.

This chain connects TRBV6-2 or TRBV6-3 to TRBJ2-2, with D uncertain. Germline V CDR1 and CDR2: MNHEY, SVGEGT. Trimming stripped 6 bases from V and 3 bases from J, with 11 bases between. The CDR3 has 14 amino acids. CDR3 bases: TGTGCCAGCAGGCTACTGGGTTACACCGGGGAGCTGTTTTTT. This gives the protein CASRLLGYTGELFF.